The clone carrying this TCR beta chain showed up many times. Its specificity is not known. TCRdb fed the multiplex PCR reads into MiXCR, producing one record per CDR3 protein. The sample records roughly 70,000 distinct CDR3 sequences, approximately 47% being singletons. The CDR3 length is 16 residues. V shed 2 bases and J 3 bases; nucleotides not matched to a gene: 10. This entry is derived from a study of breast tumors, draining lymph nodes, adjacent tissues. The study's findings and limits: Compared with lymph nodes, tumors were less diverse; compared with nontumor tissue, more.

This chain joins TRBV12-3 or TRBV12-4 and TRBJ2-7; 7 nucleotides agree with TRBD1. The TCR was taken from a female donor with breast cancer. Some clones in this sample may be carry-over from other donors' samples. Source material: breast tumor tissue. The DNA for the CDR3 is TGTGCCAGCAGTTTACATCCTTGGGACAGCCTCTACGAGCAGTACTTC. It is translated as CASSLHPWDSLYEQYF.